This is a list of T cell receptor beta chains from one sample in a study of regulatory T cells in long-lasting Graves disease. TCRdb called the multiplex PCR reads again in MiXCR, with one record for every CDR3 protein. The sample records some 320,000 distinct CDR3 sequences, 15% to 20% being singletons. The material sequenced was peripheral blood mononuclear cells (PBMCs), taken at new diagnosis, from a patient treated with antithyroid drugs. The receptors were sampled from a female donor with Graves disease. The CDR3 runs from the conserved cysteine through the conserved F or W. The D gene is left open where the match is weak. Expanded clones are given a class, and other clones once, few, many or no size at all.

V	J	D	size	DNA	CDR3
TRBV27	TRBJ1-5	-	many	TGTGCCAGCAGTTTAGTACCAGGGGCGAGCAATCAGCCCCAGCATTTT	CASSLVPGASNQPQHF
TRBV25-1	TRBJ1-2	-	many	TGTGCCAGCAGGAGGAGATATCTCAATGGCTACACCTTC	CASRRRYLNGYTF
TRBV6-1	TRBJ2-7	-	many	TGTGCCAGCAAAGAGGGCCACGAGCAGTACTTC	CASKEGHEQYF
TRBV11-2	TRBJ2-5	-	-	TGTGCCAGCAGCTTAGTGGTGGGGGTTAGAGAGACCCAGTACTTC	CASSLVVGVRETQYF
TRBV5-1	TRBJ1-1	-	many	TGCGCCAGCAGCCGACTCGGGCCGAGCACTGAAGCTTTCTTT	CASSRLGPSTEAFF
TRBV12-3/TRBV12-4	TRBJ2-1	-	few	TGTGCCAGCAGTTTCACAGGACTTGGGATTGAGCAGTTCTTC	CASSFTGLGIEQFF
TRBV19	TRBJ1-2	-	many	TGTGCCAGTACCCCATCCTTGTTCGGGTATGGCTACACCTTC	CASTPSLFGYGYTF
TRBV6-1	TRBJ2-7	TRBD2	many	TGTGCCAGCAGTGATGCTAGCGGGAGCCCCCACGAGCAGTACTTC	CASSDASGSPHEQYF
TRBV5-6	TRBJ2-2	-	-	TGTGCCAGCAGCTTGGGTCCCGGTGGCACCGGGGAGCTGTTTTTT	CASSLGPGGTGELFF
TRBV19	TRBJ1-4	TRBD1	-	TGTGCCAGTAGCGACAGGGGATCTAATGAAAAACTGTTTTTT	CASSDRGSNEKLFF
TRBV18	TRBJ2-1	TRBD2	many	TGTGCCAGCTCAAGGTTCCTAGCGGGAGAAGACTCCTACAATGAGCAGTTCTTC	CASSRFLAGEDSYNEQFF
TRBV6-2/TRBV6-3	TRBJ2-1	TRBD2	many	TGTGCCCCAACGAGCGGGAGGGGTAATGAGCAGTTCTTC	CAPTSGRGNEQFF
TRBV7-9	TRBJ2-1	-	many	TGTGCCAGCAGCTTACTGGCTTGGGGGAATGAGCAGTTCTTC	CASSLLAWGNEQFF
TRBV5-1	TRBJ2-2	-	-	TGCGCCAGCAGCATGTCGAACACCGGGGAGCTGTTTTTT	CASSMSNTGELFF
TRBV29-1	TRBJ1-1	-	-	TGCAGCGTTGAAGGGACAGTCCCCACTGAAGCTTTCTTT	CSVEGTVPTEAFF
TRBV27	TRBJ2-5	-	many	TGTGCCAGCAGTTTACGTTGGGAGACCCAGTACTTC	CASSLRWETQYF
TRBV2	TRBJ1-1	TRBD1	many	TGTGCCAGCAGTGATGACAGGGGAAACACTGAAGCTTTCTTT	CASSDDRGNTEAFF
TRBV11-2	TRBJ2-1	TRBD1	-	TGTGCCAGCAGCTTCTCGGGACAGGGGGAATATTGGGGCGGGAGAGGCTACAATGAGCAGTTCTTC	CASSFSGQGEYWGGRGYNEQFF
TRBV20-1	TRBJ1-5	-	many	TGCAGTGCTAGAGAGGACAGCTCCGAGCCCCAGCATTTT	CSAREDSSEPQHF
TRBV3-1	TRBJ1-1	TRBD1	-	TGTGCCAGCAGCCAAGACCCCGAACAGGGGAGGCAAGCTTTCTTT	CASSQDPEQGRQAFF
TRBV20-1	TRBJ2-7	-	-	TGCAGTGCTAGAGATCTAACGGCTAGCTGGGCGCAGTACTTC	CSARDLTASWAQYF
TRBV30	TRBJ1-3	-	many	TGTGCCTGGGAATCTGGAAACACCATATATTTT	CAWESGNTIYF
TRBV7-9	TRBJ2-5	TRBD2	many	TGTGCCAGCAGCCGCAGAGGAGGGAGGGCCGCGCGGTTTGAGGGGACCCAGTACTTC	CASSRRGGRAARFEGTQYF
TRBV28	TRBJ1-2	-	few	TGTGCCAGCAGTTTCAGGGCTTTCTATGGCTACACCTTC	CASSFRAFYGYTF
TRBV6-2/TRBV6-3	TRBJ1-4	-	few	TGTGCCAGCAGTTACCACGAATATGAAAAACTGTTTTTT	CASSYHEYEKLFF
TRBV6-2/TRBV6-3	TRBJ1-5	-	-	TGTGCCAGCGACAATCGTTATAGCAATCAGCCCCAGCATTTT	CASDNRYSNQPQHF
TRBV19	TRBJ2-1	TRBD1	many	TGTGCCAGTAGTTTTCTCCGGACAGGAATCTACAATGAGCAGTTCTTC	CASSFLRTGIYNEQFF
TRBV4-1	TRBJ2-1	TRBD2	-	TGCGCCAGCAGCCAAGCCTGGACTAGCGGGAGTGACGAGCAGTTCTTC	CASSQAWTSGSDEQFF
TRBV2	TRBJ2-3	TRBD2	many	TGTGCCAGCAGGGTAGCGGGGGAGAGGACAGATACGCAGTATTTT	CASRVAGERTDTQYF
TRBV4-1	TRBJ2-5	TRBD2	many	TGCGCCAGCAGCCTTGCCAGCGGGAGGGCCGCGGAGACCCAGTACTTC	CASSLASGRAAETQYF
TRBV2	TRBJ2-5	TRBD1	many	TGTGCCACCAAAAGGGACAGGGAGAGTGAGACCCAGTACTTC	CATKRDRESETQYF
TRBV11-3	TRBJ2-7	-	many	TGTGCCAGCAGCTTACGTCACGGGAACTACGAGCAGTACTTC	CASSLRHGNYEQYF
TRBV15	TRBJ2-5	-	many	TGTGCCACCAGCAGAGATCCGGAAGAGACCCAGTACTTC	CATSRDPEETQYF
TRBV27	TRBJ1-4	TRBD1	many	TGTGCCAGCACCCCCGGGGACAGGGGAATTGGAAAACCGTTTTTT	CASTPGDRGIGKPFF
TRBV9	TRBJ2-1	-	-	TGTGCCAGCAGCGCAGGGGGGGGGGGTGAGCAGTTCTTC	CASSAGGGGEQFF
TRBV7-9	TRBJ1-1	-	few	TGTGCCAGCAGCTTAGGCAGGGGCTCGATCACTGAAGCTTTCTTT	CASSLGRGSITEAFF
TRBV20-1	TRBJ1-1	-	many	TGCAGTGCTAGGGCCCCGTTGCGGAGGGGGACTGAAGCTTTCTTT	CSARAPLRRGTEAFF
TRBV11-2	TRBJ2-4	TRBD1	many	TGTGCCAGCAGCTATACAGGGGGCCGGCACATTCAGTACTTC	CASSYTGGRHIQYF
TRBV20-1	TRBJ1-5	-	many	TGCAGTGCTACCTTTGTGGTGGGGGGCAATCAGCCCCAGCATTTT	CSATFVVGGNQPQHF
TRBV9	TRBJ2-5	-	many	TGTGCCAGCAGCGTAGACCGGCAAGAGACCCAGTACTTC	CASSVDRQETQYF
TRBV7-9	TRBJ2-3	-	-	TGTGCCAGCAGCTTAACGTCGGTTGGAGATACGCAGTATTTT	CASSLTSVGDTQYF
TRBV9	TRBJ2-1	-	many	TGTGCCAGCAGCGACCCCTGCCCTAGCTGTGAGCAGTTCTTC	CASSDPCPSCEQFF
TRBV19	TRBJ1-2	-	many	TGTGCCAGTAGTATAGGCCAGACCTATGGCTACACCTTC	CASSIGQTYGYTF
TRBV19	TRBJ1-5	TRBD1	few	TGTGCCAGTAGGAACCGGGACAGCTCTAGCAATCAGCCCCAGCATTTT	CASRNRDSSSNQPQHF
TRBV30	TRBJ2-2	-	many	TGTGCCTGGACTCGGAATCCCGAGGAGCTGTTTTTT	CAWTRNPEELFF
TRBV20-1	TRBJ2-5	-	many	TGCAGTGCTAGAGGGACAGCACAGAAAGAGACCCAGTACTTC	CSARGTAQKETQYF